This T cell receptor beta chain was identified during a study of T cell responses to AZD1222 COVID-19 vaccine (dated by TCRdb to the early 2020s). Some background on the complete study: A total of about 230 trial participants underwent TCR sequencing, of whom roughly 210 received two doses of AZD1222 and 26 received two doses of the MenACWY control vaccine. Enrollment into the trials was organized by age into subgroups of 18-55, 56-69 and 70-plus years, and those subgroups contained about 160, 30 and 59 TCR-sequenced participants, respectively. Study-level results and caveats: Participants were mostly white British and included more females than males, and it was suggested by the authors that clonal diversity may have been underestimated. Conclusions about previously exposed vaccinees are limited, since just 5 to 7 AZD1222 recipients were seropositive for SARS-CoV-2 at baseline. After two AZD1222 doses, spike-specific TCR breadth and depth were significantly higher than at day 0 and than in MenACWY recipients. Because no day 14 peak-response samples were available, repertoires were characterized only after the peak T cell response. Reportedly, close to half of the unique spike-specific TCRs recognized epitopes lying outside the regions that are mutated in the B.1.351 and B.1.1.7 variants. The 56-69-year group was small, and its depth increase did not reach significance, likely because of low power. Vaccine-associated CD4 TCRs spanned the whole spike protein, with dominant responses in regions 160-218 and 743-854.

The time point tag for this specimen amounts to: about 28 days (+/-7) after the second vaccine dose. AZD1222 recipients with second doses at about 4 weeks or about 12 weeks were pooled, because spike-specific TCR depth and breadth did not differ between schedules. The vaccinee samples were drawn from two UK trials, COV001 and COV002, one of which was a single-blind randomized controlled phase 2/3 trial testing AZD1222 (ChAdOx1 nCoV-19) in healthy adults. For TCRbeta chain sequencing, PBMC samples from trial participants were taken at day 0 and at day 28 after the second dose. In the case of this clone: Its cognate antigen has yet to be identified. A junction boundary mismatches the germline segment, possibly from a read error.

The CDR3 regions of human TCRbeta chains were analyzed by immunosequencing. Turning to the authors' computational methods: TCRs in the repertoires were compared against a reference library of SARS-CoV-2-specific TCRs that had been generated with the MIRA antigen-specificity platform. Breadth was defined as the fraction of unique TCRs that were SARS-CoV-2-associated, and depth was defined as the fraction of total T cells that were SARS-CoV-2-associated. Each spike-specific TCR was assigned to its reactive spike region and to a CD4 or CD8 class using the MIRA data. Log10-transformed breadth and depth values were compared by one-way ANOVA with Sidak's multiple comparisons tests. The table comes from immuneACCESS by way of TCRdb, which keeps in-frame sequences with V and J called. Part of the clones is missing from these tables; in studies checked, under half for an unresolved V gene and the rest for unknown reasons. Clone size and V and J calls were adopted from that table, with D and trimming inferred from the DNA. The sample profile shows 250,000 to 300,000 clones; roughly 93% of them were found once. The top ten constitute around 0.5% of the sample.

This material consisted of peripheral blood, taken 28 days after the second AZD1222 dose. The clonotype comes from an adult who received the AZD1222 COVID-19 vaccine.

The CDR3 protein: CASSQGQSGPSF. The nucleotide sequence reads as follows: TGCGCCAGCAGCCAGGGACAGTCTGGTCCTTCCTTC. Recombination joined TRBV4-1 with TRBJ1-2; 7 bases in the middle match TRBD1. For CDR1 and CDR2, the germline V gene lists MGHRA and YSYEKL. The CDR3, cysteine through phenylalanine, is 12 amino acids long. The entry retains the CDR3 DNA only, 36 bases that are in frame from base 1.